The next 12 T cell receptor beta chains were all read from a single sample in a study of STAT5B mutations in CD4+ large granular lymphocyte leukemia. Produced via immunoSEQ multiplex PCR; TCRdb's table is partial and in-frame only. The table shows under 55,000 clones, with around 85% occurring only once. The sample comprised CD4+ T cells from blood buffy coats. All receptors come from a human donor in good health.

The V gene is TRBV7-8, the J gene TRBJ2-7; the D is unclear. This CDR3 has 13 residues. V was trimmed by 1 base and J by 2 bases, leaving 6 bases between them. The germline V gene encodes CDR1 SGHVS and CDR2 FQNEAQ. CDR3 loop: CASSLGRAYEQYF. The CDR3 region has the DNA TGTGCCAGCAGCTTAGGGCGAGCCTACGAGCAGTACTTC.

V is TRBV6-6 and J is TRBJ1-1, with 8 bases aligning to TRBD1. The ends lost 6 bases at V and 1 base at J; junction bases unmatched: 4. CDR3 length: 14 residues. Germline CDR1 reads MNHNY; CDR2 reads SVGAGI (reference sequence). CDR3 in amino acids: CASRQGAGNTEAFF. CDR3 nucleotides: TGTGCCAGCAGGCAGGGGGCCGGGAACACTGAAGCTTTCTTT.

V and J are TRBV6-4 and TRBJ2-1, with D possibly being TRBD2 (5 bases). CDR1 is MRHNA and CDR2 is SNTAGT in the germline V gene. Trimming stripped 0 bases from V and 9 bases from J, with 12 bases between. This CDR3 is 14 amino acids long. CDR3 sequence reads: CASSDSVGVVEQFF. The CDR3 bases are TGTGCCAGCAGTGACTCTGTGGGAGTGGTTGAGCAGTTCTTC.

The chain recombines TRBV19 with TRBJ1-1; tentative D call: TRBD1 (5 bases). The CDR3 is made up of 15 amino acids. Germline CDR1 is LNHDA and CDR2 is SQIVND (reference sequence). Trimming stripped 0 bases from V and 1 base from J, with 9 bases between. The CDR3 DNA is TGTGCCAGTAGTATAGACGGACACGCGAACACTGAAGCTTTCTTT. Translation gives CASSIDGHANTEAFF.

To note about this clone: The same CDR3 can be traced to other DNA sequences in this sample. This chain links TRBV28 with TRBJ1-2; no reliable D call. Germline V gives CDR1 MDHEN, CDR2 SYDVKM. The CDR3 is 11 amino acids. Trimming removed 8 bases at V and 1 base at J, with 5 bases between. CDR3 DNA: TGTGCCAGCTCAGTTAACTATGGCTACACCTTC. This sequence encodes CASSVNYGYTF.

The chain is built from TRBV10-1 and TRBJ2-3; the match to TRBD2 covers 14 bases. Germline V CDR1 and CDR2: WNHNN, SYGVQD (reference sequence). This CDR3 region has 16 residues. Trimming at V came to 4 bases and at J to 3 bases, leaving 3 bases not matched to a gene. CDR3 sequence reads: CASSVGTSGGTDTQYF. The DNA of the CDR3 is TGCGCCAGCAGTGTGGGGACTAGCGGGGGAACAGATACGCAGTATTTT.

V is TRBV11-3 and J is TRBJ2-3, with TRBD2 matching over 11 bases. In germline, CDR1 is SGHNT, CDR2 YENEEA. V trimming: 4 bases; J trimming: 0 bases; junction bases outside the gene matches: 6. The CDR3 extends over 17 amino acids. In DNA form, the CDR3 reads TGTGCCAGCAGCTCGGGACTAGCGGCCGATAGCACAGATACGCAGTATTTT. Translated, it gives CASSSGLAADSTDTQYF.

This clone was detected only once. The J gene is TRBJ1-2, the V gene TRBV12-5; 12 bases map to TRBD1. After removal of 1 base from V and 10 bases from J, the junction contained 1 base not matched to a gene. Germline lookup yields CDR1 LGHNT and CDR2 FRNRAP. This CDR3 contains 13 residues. The CDR3 is CASGLAGQGAYTF. In DNA, the CDR3 is TGTGCTAGTGGTTTGGCGGGACAGGGGGCCTACACCTTC.

This chain connects TRBV5-1 to TRBJ2-7; D possibly corresponds to TRBD2 (6 bases). CDR1 and CDR2 from the germline V gene are SGHRS and YFSETQ. The CDR3 is made up of 15 amino acids. Trimming pared 4 bases from V and 6 bases from J, leaving 20 bases between. The CDR3 nucleotides read TGCGCCAGCAGCCTCGGACAAACACGGGGAGGCGAGCAGTACTTC. Amino acids: CASSLGQTRGGEQYF.

V usage is TRBV7-8 and J usage is TRBJ1-2; 7 bases line up with TRBD1. The CDR3 runs to 14 residues. The trim removed 5 bases at V and 4 bases at J, leaving 7 bases unmatched. Germline V gives CDR1 SGHVS, CDR2 FQNEAQ. The CDR3 loop reads CASSQGGLPYGYTF. CDR3 sequence (DNA): TGTGCCAGCAGCCAAGGGGGCTTACCCTATGGCTACACCTTC.

The sample holds one count of this clone. This chain joins TRBV9 and TRBJ2-5; TRBD2 agrees at 7 bases. Germline V lookup: CDR1 SGDLS, CDR2 YYNGEE. V lost 0 bases and J lost 5; bases outside the gene matches: 7. CDR3 size: 15 residues. The CDR3 protein is CASSVGPGGGETQYF. The CDR3 DNA reads as TGTGCCAGCAGCGTAGGCCCGGGAGGAGGTGAGACCCAGTACTTC.

The J gene is TRBJ2-2, the V gene TRBV18, with D perhaps matching TRBD2 (5 bases). The germline V gene has CDR1 KGHSH and CDR2 LQKENI. V was shortened by 1 base and J by 6 bases, with 15 bases between the two germline ends. This CDR3 is 16 amino acids long. The CDR3 region is CASSPLVGSDAGELFF. The CDR3 nucleotides are TGTGCCAGCTCACCACTCGTTGGTAGCGATGCCGGGGAGCTGTTTTTT. The full variable domain, in which reference TRBV18 and TRBJ2-2 provide the parts outside the CDR3, is NAGVMQNPRHLVRRRGQEARLRCSPMKGHSHVYWYRQLPEEGLKFMVYLQKENIIDESGMPKERFSAEFPKEGPSILRIQQVVRGDSAAYFCASSPLVGSDAGELFFGEGSRLTVL.